This entry describes one T cell receptor beta chain. The study subjected TCRalpha and TCRbeta cDNA to two nested PCRs of around 15 and 9 cycles. TCRdb reprocessed the 5' RACE reads, with one entry per CDR3 protein and no DNA. In all, the sample yields over 150,000 distinct CDR3 sequences. The sample originates from a study of monozygotic twins with inflammatory bowel disease. Looked up from germline, CDR1 is SEHNR and CDR2 is FQNEAQ (reference sequence). CDR3 length equals 13 residues. The sequence derives from a human donor with ulcerative colitis or Crohn's disease, or a healthy co-twin of an affected twin (not recorded which). This chain connects TRBV7-9 to TRBJ2-5; as DNA is missing, the TRBD1 call by TCRdb cannot be tested. What was sequenced was blood. This CDR3 is CASTAGQAETQYF.